A selection of T cell receptor beta chains follows, all from one sample in a study of cytomegalovirus exposure and HLA in healthy donors. Generated by immunoSEQ multiplex PCR, the TCRdb table keeps only in-frame clones and is missing some. The sample contains about 80,000 clones, roughly 65% of which appear only once. Sequenced input: PBMCs. These receptors originate from a male donor in good health and CMV-seropositive. The CDR3 runs from the conserved cysteine through the conserved F or W. The D gene is left open where the match is weak. Some rows have no size entry. The others give once, few or many, or a class for an expanded clone.

v_gene,d_gene,abundance,j_gene,CDR3aa
TRBV9,NA,few,TRBJ1-1,CASSVAVGADTEAFF
TRBV30,NA,NA,TRBJ1-6,CAWSVQDSPLHF
TRBV11-2,TRBD1,NA,TRBJ1-2,CASSLTGGADGYTF
TRBV9,NA,NA,TRBJ1-2,CASSTSGGGASDGYTF
TRBV5-8,NA,NA,TRBJ2-7,CASSSRTGEQYF
TRBV19,TRBD2,NA,TRBJ2-1,CASTGAGGSYNEQFF
TRBV27,TRBD1,NA,TRBJ2-3,CASSSRDRGYGDTQYF
TRBV2,NA,few,TRBJ1-1,CASSAIANAEAFF
TRBV11-3,TRBD2,NA,TRBJ2-1,CASSLTGLANNEQFF
TRBV7-6,NA,NA,TRBJ1-5,CASSLGGGSNQPQHF
TRBV28,NA,NA,TRBJ1-5,CASSLSTGRRGQPQHF
TRBV30,TRBD1,NA,TRBJ1-4,CAWSSLTGSNEKLFF
TRBV7-3,NA,NA,TRBJ1-1,CASSVGRGTEAFF
TRBV5-6,TRBD1,few,TRBJ2-2,CASSLEGTGRYTGELFF
TRBV2,NA,NA,TRBJ1-1,CASIPRGAEAFF
TRBV7-2,NA,few,TRBJ1-1,CASRGSSSKAFF
TRBV6-5,NA,NA,TRBJ2-5,CASSYRGKETQYF
TRBV9,NA,NA,TRBJ2-5,CASSVRGADNQETQYF
TRBV30,NA,NA,TRBJ1-1,CAWSVQGEAFF
TRBV19,TRBD1,NA,TRBJ1-5,CASSARQGWNQPQHF